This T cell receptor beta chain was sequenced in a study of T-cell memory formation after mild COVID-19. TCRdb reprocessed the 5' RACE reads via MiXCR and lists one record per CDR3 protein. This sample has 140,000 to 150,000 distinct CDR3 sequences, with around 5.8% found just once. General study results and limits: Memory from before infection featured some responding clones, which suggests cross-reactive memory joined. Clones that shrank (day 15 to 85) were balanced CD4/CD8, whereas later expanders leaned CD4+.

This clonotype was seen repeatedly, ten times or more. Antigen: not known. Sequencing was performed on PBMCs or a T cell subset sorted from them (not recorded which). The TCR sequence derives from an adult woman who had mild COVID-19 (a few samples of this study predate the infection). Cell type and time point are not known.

The CDR3 DNA follows: TGTGCCACCAGCAGAGGGGGGGAACAGCCCCAGCATTTT. Translated, it gives CATSRGGEQPQHF. The J gene is TRBJ1-5, the V gene TRBV15, with D possibly TRBD1 on 5 matching bases. CDR3 length: 13 amino acids. The V gene lost 1 base and the J gene lost 7 bases, with 8 bases spanning the gap. CDR1 and CDR2 from the germline V gene are LNHNV and YYDKDF (reference sequence). The full variable domain, in which reference TRBV15 and TRBJ1-5 provide the parts outside the CDR3, is DAMVIQNPRYQVTQFGKPVTLSCSQTLNHNVMYWYQQKSSQAPKLLFHYYDKDFNNEADTPDNFQSRRPNTSFCFLDIRSPGLGDTAMYLCATSRGGEQPQHFGDGTRLSIL.